Given below is one TCR beta chain in context. Its specificity is unknown. This sample stems from a study of T cells expressing NK-cell markers. With the 5' RACE reads reprocessed, TCRdb shows one record per CDR3 protein and no DNA. With 300,000 to 450,000 distinct CDR3 sequences in the sample, the ten largest clones hold 5% to 5.5%. CDR3 length: 14 amino acids. In germline, CDR1 is SGHKS, CDR2 YYEKEE (reference sequence). Study-level points and caveats: It was still unclear whether expanded NKG2C+ T cell clones were HCMV specific.

This clonotype was obtained from a man aged 18-69 years in good health. The sequencing sample was made of blood T cells: a sorted CD56 or NKG2C T cell subset, CD4+ or CD8+ T cells, or bulk PBMC T cells (not recorded which). The chain is built from TRBV5-5 and TRBJ1-4; no DNA is available, so the TRBD1 call from TCRdb remains unchecked. The CDR3 loop is CASSLTGVSEKLFF. The full variable domain, in which reference TRBV5-5 and TRBJ1-4 provide the parts outside the CDR3, is DAGVTQSPTHLIKTRGQQVTLRCSPISGHKSVSWYQQVLGQGPQFIFQYYEKEERGRGNFPDRFSARQFPNYSSELNVNALLLGDSALYLCASSLTGVSEKLFFGSGTQLSVL.